The rows below give T cell receptor beta chains drawn from one sample of a study. TCRdb re-derived calls from the RT-PCR reads in MiXCR, one entry per CDR3 protein. The table has about 680,000 distinct CDR3 sequences, 12% to 15% seen once. The specimen was memory CD4+ T cells from blood. The receptor source for this set is a female donor in good health, serving as a healthy control. Both conserved end residues are part of each CDR3. D genes are given only for firm matches. Rows give clone size only sometimes, using once, few, many, or a class for an expanded clone.

clone size	V gene	J gene	D gene	CDR3 protein	CDR3 DNA
many	TRBV6-5	TRBJ2-7	TRBD1	CASSSQGAYEQYF	TGTGCCAGCAGCTCACAGGGGGCCTACGAGCAGTACTTC
many	TRBV5-6	TRBJ1-2	TRBD1	CASSQNRGRGYGYTF	TGTGCCAGCAGCCAGAACAGGGGGCGCGGCTATGGCTACACCTTC
few	TRBV9	TRBJ2-2	NA	CASSPRWENTGELFF	TGTGCCAGCAGCCCCCGGTGGGAGAACACCGGGGAGCTGTTTTTT
few	TRBV4-3	TRBJ1-1	NA	CASSQDARVNTEAFF	TGCGCCAGCAGCCAAGATGCCAGGGTGAACACTGAAGCTTTCTTT
NA	TRBV28	TRBJ2-7	TRBD2	CASSLYGTSVNYEQYF	TGTGCCAGCAGTTTATATGGGACTAGCGTTAACTACGAGCAGTACTTC
NA	TRBV20-1	TRBJ2-3	TRBD2	CSAYSGGSTDTQYF	TGCAGTGCGTATAGCGGGGGCAGCACAGATACGCAGTATTTT
few	TRBV6-5	TRBJ2-2	NA	CASSYGGSTGELFF	TGTGCCAGCAGTTACGGAGGGTCCACCGGGGAGCTGTTTTTT
many	TRBV7-2	TRBJ2-3	TRBD2	CASSPGTSGVYF	TGTGCCAGCAGCCCCGGGACTAGCGGGGTTTATTTT
few	TRBV27	TRBJ1-1	TRBD1	CASSPQGAWNSFEAFF	TGTGCCAGCAGCCCACAGGGGGCCTGGAACTCCTTTGAAGCTTTCTTT
NA	TRBV11-2	TRBJ2-7	NA	CASSPGDLGSYEQYF	TGTGCCAGCAGCCCGGGGGACTTAGGCTCCTACGAGCAGTACTTC
many	TRBV7-2	TRBJ1-3	TRBD1	CASSLDRGFGNTIYF	TGTGCCAGCAGCCTTGACAGGGGATTTGGAAACACCATATATTTT
many	TRBV27	TRBJ2-7	NA	CASSSPRGKHYEQYF	TGTGCCAGCAGTTCCCCACGGGGGAAACACTACGAGCAGTACTTC
few	TRBV6-6	TRBJ1-3	NA	CASSSLTGSGGNTIYF	TGTGCCAGCAGTTCCCTCACAGGGTCGGGTGGAAACACCATATATTTT
few	TRBV20-1	TRBJ1-1	TRBD1	CSAWTGGGTEAFF	TGCAGTGCCTGGACAGGGGGTGGGACTGAAGCTTTCTTT
few	TRBV28	TRBJ2-1	NA	CASSLSSARGDEQFF	TGTGCCAGCAGTTTATCTTCGGCTAGAGGGGATGAGCAGTTCTTC
few	TRBV27	TRBJ2-1	NA	CASSLVGFYNEQFF	TGTGCCAGCAGTTTAGTAGGTTTCTACAATGAGCAGTTCTTC